This T cell receptor beta chain was sequenced for a study of graft-versus-host responses after intestinal transplantation. Study-level information: Every recipient underwent anti-thymocyte globulin induction, then tacrolimus and steroids for about three years.

Produced via immunoSEQ multiplex PCR; TCRdb's table is partial and in-frame only. The sample lists tens of thousands of clones, about 89% occurring once. Trimming shortened V by 2 bases and J by 5 bases, and 15 bases separated the two germline ends. The germline CDR1 and CDR2 sequences are MNHNY and SVGAGI (reference sequence). This CDR3 has 15 residues. Comment on this clone: Its antigen is not identified.

Study findings and constraints: Maximum circulating GvH clone levels tracked with early post-transplant HvG decreases.

This clonotype was sampled from a human donor who received an intestinal transplant. The specimen was unstimulated CD8+ T cells sorted from spleen or lymph node cells, collected before intestinal transplant. The chain combines TRBV6-6 with TRBJ1-1, with D maybe TRBD1 (5 bases). The CDR3 bases are TGTGCCAGCAGTTACCAGGCCTGGGGGGAGACTGAAGCTTTCTTT. Its translation is CASSYQAWGETEAFF.